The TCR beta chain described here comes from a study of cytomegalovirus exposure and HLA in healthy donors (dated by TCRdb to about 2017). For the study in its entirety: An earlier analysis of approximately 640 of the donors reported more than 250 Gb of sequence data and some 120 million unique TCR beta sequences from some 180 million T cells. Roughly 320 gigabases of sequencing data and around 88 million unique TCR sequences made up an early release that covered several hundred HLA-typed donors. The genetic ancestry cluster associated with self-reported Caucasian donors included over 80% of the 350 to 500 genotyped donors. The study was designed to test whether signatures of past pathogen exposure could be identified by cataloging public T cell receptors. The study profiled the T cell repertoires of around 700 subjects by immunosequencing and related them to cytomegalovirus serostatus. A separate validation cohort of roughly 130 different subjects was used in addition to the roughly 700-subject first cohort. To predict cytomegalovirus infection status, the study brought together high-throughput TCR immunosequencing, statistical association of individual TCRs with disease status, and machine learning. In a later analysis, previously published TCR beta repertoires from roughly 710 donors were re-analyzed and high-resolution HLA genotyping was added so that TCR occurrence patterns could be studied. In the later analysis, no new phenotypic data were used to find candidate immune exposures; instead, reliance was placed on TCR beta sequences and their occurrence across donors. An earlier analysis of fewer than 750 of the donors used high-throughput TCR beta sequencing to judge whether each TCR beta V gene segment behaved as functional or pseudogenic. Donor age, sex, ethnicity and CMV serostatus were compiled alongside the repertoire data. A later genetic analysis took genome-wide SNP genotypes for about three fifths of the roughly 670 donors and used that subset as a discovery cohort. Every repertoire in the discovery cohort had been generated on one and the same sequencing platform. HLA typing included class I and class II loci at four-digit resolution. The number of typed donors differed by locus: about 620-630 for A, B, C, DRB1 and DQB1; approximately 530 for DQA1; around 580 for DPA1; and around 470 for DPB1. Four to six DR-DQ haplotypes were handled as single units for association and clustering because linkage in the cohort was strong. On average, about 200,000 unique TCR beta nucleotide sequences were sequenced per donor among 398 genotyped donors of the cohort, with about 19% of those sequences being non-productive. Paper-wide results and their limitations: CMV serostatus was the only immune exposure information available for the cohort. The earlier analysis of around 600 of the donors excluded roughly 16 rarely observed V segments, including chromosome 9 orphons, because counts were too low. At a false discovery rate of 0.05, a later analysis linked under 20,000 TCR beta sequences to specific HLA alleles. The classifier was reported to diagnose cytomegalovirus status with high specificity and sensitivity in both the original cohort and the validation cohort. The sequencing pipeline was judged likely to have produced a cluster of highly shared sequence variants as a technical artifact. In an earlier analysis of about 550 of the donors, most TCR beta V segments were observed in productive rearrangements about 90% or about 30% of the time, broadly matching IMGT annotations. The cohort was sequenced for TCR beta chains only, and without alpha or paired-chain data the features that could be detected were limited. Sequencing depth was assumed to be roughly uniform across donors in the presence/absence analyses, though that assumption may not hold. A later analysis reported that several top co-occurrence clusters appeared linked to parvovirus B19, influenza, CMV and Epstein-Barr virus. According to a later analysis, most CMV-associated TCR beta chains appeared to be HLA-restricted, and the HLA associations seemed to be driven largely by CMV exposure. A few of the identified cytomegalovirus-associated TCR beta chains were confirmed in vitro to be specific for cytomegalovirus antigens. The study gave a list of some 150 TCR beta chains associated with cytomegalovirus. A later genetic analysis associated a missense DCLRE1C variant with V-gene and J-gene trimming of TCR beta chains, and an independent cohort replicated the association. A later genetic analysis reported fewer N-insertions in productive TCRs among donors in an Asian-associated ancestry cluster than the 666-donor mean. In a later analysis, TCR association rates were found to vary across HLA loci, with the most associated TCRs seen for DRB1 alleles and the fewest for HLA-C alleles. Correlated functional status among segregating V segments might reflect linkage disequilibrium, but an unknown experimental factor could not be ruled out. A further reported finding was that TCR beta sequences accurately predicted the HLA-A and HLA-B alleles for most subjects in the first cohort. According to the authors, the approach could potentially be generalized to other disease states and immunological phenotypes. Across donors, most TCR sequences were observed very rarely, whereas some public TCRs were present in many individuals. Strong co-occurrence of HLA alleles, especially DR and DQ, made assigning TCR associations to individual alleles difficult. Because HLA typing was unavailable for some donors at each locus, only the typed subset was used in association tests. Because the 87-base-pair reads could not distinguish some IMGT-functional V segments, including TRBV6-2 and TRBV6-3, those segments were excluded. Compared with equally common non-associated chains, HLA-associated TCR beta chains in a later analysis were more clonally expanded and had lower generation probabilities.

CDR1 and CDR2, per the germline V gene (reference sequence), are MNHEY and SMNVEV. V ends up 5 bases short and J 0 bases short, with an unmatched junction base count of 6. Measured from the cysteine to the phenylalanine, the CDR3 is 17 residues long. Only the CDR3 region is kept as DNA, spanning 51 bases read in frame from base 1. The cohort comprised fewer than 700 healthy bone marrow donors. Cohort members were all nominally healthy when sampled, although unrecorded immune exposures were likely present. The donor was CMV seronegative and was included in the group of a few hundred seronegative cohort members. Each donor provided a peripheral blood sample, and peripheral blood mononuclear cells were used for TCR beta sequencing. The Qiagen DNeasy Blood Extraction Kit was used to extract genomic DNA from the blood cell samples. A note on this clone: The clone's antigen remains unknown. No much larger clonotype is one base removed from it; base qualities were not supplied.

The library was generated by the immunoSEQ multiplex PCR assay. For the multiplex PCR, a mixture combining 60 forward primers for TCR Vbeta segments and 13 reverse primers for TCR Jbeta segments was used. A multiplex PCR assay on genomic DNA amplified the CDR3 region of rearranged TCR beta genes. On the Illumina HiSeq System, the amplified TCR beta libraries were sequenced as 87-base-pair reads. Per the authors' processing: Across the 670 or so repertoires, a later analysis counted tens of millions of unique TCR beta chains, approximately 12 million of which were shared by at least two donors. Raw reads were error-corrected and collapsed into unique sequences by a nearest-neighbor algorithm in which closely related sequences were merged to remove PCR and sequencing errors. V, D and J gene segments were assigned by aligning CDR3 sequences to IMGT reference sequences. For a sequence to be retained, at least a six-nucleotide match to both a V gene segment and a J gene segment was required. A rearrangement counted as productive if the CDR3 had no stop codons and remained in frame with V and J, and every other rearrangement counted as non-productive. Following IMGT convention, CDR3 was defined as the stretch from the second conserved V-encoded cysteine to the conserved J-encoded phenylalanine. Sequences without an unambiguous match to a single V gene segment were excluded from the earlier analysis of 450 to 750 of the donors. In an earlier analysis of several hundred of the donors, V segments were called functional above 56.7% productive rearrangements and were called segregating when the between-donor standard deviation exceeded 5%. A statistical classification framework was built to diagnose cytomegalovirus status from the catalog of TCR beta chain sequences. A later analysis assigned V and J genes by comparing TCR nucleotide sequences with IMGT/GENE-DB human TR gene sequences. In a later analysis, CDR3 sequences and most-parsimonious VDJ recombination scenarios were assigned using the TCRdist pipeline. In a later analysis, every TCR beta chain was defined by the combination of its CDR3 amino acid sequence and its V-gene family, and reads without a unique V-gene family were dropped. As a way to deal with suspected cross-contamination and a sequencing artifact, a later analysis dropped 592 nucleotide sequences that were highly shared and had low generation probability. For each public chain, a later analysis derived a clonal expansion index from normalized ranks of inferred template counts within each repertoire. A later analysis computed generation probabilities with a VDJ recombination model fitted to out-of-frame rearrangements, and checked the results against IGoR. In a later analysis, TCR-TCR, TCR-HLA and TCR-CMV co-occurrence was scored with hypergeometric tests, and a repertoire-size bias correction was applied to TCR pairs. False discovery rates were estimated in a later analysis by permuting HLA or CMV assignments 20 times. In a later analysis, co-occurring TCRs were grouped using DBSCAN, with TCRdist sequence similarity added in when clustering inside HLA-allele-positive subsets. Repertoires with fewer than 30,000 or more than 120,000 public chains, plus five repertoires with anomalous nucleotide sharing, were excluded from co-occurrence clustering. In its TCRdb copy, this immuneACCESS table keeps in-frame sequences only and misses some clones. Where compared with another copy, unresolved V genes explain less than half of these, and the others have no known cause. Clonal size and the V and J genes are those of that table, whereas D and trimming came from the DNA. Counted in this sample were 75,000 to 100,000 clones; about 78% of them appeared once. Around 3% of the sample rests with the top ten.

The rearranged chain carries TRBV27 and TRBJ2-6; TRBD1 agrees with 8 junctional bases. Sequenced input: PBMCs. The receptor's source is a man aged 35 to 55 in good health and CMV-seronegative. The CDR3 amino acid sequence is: CASSRGQAGSGANVLTF. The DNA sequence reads TGTGCCAGCAGTAGGGGACAGGCCGGCTCTGGGGCCAACGTCCTGACTTTC.